These T cell receptor beta chains were read from a single sample in a study of CD8 T cells in Susac syndrome. TCRdb redid the calling of the immunoSEQ multiplex PCR reads with MiXCR, one entry per CDR3 protein. The table includes 100,000 or so distinct CDR3 sequences, around 96% detected once. Sample: CD8+ T cells from PBMCs. The receptors stem from a human donor with Susac syndrome. Each CDR3 is given without its conserved first and last residue.

v_call,cdr3_aa
TRBV29-1,SVELERTASSYEQY
TRBV20-1,SAKSLGQNTEAF
TRBV20-1,SARDVSDYEQY
TRBV11-2,ASSFGTGSYGYT
TRBV23-1,ASSQMLSGRSYEQY
TRBV6-5,ASSSGTILQETQY
TRBV5-1,ASSDRRVSYEQY
TRBV24-1,ATSDTPGLPWNEQF
TRBV20-1,SGAVATSTDTQY
TRBV9,ASAPSQAGTTGDGYT
TRBV2,ASSEWLTPTYEQY
TRBV10-3,AISPGQANEQF
TRBV20-1,SARDASQETQY
TRBV2,ASRDSGGSYEQY
TRBV12-5,ASGYAGASTDTQY
TRBV20-1,SARPALGYT
TRBV12-5,ASGSGDYEQY
TRBV4-1,ASSRGGNTEAF
TRBV9,ASSVAGRWATDTQY
TRBV18,ASSPPSGGNQETQY
TRBV5-8,ASSAEVGQETQY
TRBV25-1,ASSPQNRGTGELF
TRBV29-1,SVELRGLGETQY
TRBV7-2,ASSPLPGTPEQY
TRBV29-1,SVDDGVQPQH
TRBV7-9,ASSFPTGPYNSPLH
TRBV29-1,SVDRGLTGELF
TRBV11-2,ASSPLGGEQF
TRBV9,ASSATGDRETQY
TRBV7-9,ASSQDRLGEQY
TRBV5-4,ASSGTENIQY
TRBV10-3,AISDADRDETEAF
TRBV2,ASRWGQRGSGANVLT
TRBV18,ASSLALGTSFEF
TRBV12-3/TRBV12-4,ASSGLYEGGYT
TRBV5-6,ASSGGGDDEQF
TRBV9,ASSASGTVIQETQY
TRBV13,ASSGKGLAGSSYEQY
TRBV29-1,SVEGFQETQY
TRBV29-1,SAAGGGNEKLF
TRBV5-1,ASSSHGALDGYT
TRBV5-6,ASSLLSGRYSPLH